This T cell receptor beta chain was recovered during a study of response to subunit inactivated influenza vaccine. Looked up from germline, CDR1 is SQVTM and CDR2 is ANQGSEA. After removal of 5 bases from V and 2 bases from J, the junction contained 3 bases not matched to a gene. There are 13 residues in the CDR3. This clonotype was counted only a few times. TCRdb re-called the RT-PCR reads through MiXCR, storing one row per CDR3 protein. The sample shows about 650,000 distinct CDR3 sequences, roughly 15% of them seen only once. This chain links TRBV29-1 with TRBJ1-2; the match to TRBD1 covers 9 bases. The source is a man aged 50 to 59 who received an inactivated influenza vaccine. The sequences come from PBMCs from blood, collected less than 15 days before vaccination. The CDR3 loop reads CSVFGQGNYGYTF. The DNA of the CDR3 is TGCAGCGTTTTCGGACAGGGGAACTATGGCTACACCTTC. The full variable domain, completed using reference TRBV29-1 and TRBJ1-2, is SAVISQKPSRDICQRGTSLTIQCQVDSQVTMMFWYRQQPGQSLTLIATANQGSEATYESGFVIDKFPISRPNLTFSTLTVSNMSPEDSSIYLCSVFGQGNYGYTFGSGTRLTVV.